The present entry profiles one T cell receptor (beta chain) with its context. Its antigen is as yet unknown. This entry comes from a study of T cell responses to AZD1222 COVID-19 vaccine. About the study: Second-dose intervals near 4 or 12 weeks were combined. Study findings and constraints: Clonal diversity may have been underestimated in mostly white British donors. Repertoires were collected only later (after the peak T cell response had occurred).

TCRdb's table, derived via immunoSEQ multiplex PCR, lists solely in-frame clones and lacks some. Found here are 110,000 to 150,000 clones, roughly 90% of them singletons; the top ten hold more than 3.5%. This TCR derives from an adult in good health. The sequenced sample was peripheral blood, obtained on day 0 of AZD1222 vaccination.

CDR3: CASIAQTGLNEQFF. The DNA for the CDR3 is TGTGCCAGCATCGCTCAGACAGGGCTCAATGAGCAGTTCTTC. The V and J genes are TRBV28 and TRBJ2-1, with 7 bases identical to TRBD1. This CDR3 has 14 amino acids. The junction had 9 bases not matched to a gene; V was cut back by 7 bases and J by 6 bases. Germline CDR1 MDHEN, CDR2 SYDVKM.